This TCR beta chain was captured by sequencing in a study of control samples from healthy donors and cancer patients. The germline V gene encodes CDR1 SQVTM and CDR2 ANQGSEA. V lost 4 bases, J lost 7 bases, and 13 bases lay in between. The CDR3 is 12 residues long. TCRdb keeps only in-frame clones here, not all; method: immunoSEQ multiplex PCR. This repertoire shows approximately 90,000 clones, approximately 80% found once; its top ten account for approximately 20%. The V gene is TRBV29-1, the J gene TRBJ1-2; D possibly corresponds to TRBD1 (5 bases). The sequence came from a man in his thirties or forties in good health. Sequenced input: blood. Here the CDR3 reads CSVAQGRGGYTF. The CDR3 DNA sequence: TGCAGCGTTGCCCAGGGTCGGGGTGGCTACACCTTC.